The rows below give T cell receptor beta chains drawn from one sample of a study of shared clonotypes between healthy human individuals. TCRdb's table, derived via immunoSEQ multiplex PCR, lists solely in-frame clones and lacks some. Of some 580,000 clones detected, roughly 98% appear once; the ten largest clones hold 0.25% to 0.35%. The sample taken for sequencing was naive CD8+ T cells sorted from blood. The receptors shown here come from a man aged 25 to 45 in good health. Both conserved end residues are part of each CDR3. A D gene is named only where the DNA matches it firmly. Clone size appears in some rows only: once, few, many, or a class for an expanded clone.

clone size | J gene | D gene | V gene | CDR3 DNA | CDR3 protein
once | TRBJ2-7 | NA | TRBV11-2 | TGTGCCAGCACCCCCATCGGCGGGTACGAGCAGTACTTC | CASTPIGGYEQYF
NA | TRBJ1-4 | NA | TRBV27 | TGTGCCAGCAGCCCTTTTGGTGAAAAACTGTTTTTT | CASSPFGEKLFF
NA | TRBJ1-4 | NA | TRBV4-1 | TGCGCCAGCAGCCTAAATGAAAAACTGTTTTTT | CASSLNEKLFF
NA | TRBJ2-5 | TRBD2 | TRBV15 | TGTGCCACCAGCAGTAGACTAGCGGGAGAGACCCAGTACTTC | CATSSRLAGETQYF
NA | TRBJ1-2 | NA | TRBV12-2 | TGTGCAAGTCGCTCCTACTCGACAGGGGGGTATGGCTACACCTTC | CASRSYSTGGYGYTF
NA | TRBJ2-5 | NA | TRBV6-1 | TGTGCCAGCAGTGAATGGGGGCTGGATGAGACCCAGTACTTC | CASSEWGLDETQYF
NA | TRBJ2-1 | NA | TRBV12-5 | TGTGCTAGTGGTTTGCTACCCCCCATGACGAATGAGCAGTTCTTC | CASGLLPPMTNEQFF
NA | TRBJ2-6 | NA | TRBV9 | TGTGCCAGCAGCGGCAGAGGGGGGATTTCGAGCTCTGGGGCCAACGTCCTGACTTTC | CASSGRGGISSSGANVLTF
once | TRBJ2-1 | NA | TRBV4-3 | TGCGCCAGCAGCCAAGAGGAAACTAGCTGGAATGAGCAGTTCTTC | CASSQEETSWNEQFF
once | TRBJ1-2 | TRBD1 | TRBV5-4 | TGTGCCAGCAGCCAGCCAGGGACAGGGAACGATGGCTACACCTTC | CASSQPGTGNDGYTF
NA | TRBJ2-3 | TRBD2 | TRBV11-2 | TGTGCCAGCAGCCGCCGACTAGCGGGAGATCAAGATACGCAGTATTTT | CASSRRLAGDQDTQYF
NA | TRBJ1-5 | TRBD1 | TRBV19 | TGTGCCAGTAGTGAAGACAGGGGTACGGATCAGCCCCAGCATTTT | CASSEDRGTDQPQHF
once | TRBJ2-7 | NA | TRBV7-8 | TGTGCCAGCAGCTTAGCGCGGGGATACGAGCAGTACTTC | CASSLARGYEQYF
once | TRBJ2-4 | TRBD1 | TRBV9 | TGTGCCAGCAGCAGTCGGGACAGCCCCGTTCAGTACTTC | CASSSRDSPVQYF
NA | TRBJ1-2 | NA | TRBV14 | TGTGCCAGCAGCCAAGATCGGGGTTTGGGGCAGCCCAACTATGGCTACACCTTC | CASSQDRGLGQPNYGYTF
NA | TRBJ2-1 | TRBD2 | TRBV7-2 | TGTGCCAGCAGTCTGGGAGGGAGACCGCCTAACAATGAGCAGTTCTTC | CASSLGGRPPNNEQFF
NA | TRBJ1-5 | TRBD1 | TRBV6-1 | TGTGCCAGCAGTGAATTTCCCGGGACAGAGGGATATAGCAATCAGCCCCAGCATTTT | CASSEFPGTEGYSNQPQHF
once | TRBJ2-2 | TRBD1 | TRBV27 | TGTGCCATCAGACAGGGGGGAACCGGGGAGCTGTTTTTT | CAIRQGGTGELFF
NA | TRBJ2-1 | TRBD2 | TRBV4-3 | TGCGCCAGCAGCGGAGGGACTAGCGGGAGGGCCCCCTACAATGAGCAGTTCTTC | CASSGGTSGRAPYNEQFF
NA | TRBJ2-5 | NA | TRBV6-1 | TGTGCCAGCAGTGAATTGGGGGGGGGCGGATCGAAGACCCAGTACTTC | CASSELGGGGSKTQYF
NA | TRBJ2-2 | TRBD1 | TRBV7-6 | TGTGCCAGCAGCTTTCGACAGGGATACGGGGAGCTGTTTTTT | CASSFRQGYGELFF
NA | TRBJ2-1 | NA | TRBV11-2 | TGTGCCAGCAGCTCGCCGAGCGGAGGGAGCTCCTACAATGAGCAGTTCTTC | CASSSPSGGSSYNEQFF
once | TRBJ2-1 | NA | TRBV11-3 | TGTGCCAGCATCGTCTCTAGGTACAATGAGCAGTTCTTC | CASIVSRYNEQFF
NA | TRBJ2-5 | NA | TRBV7-8 | TGTGCCAGCAGCTTATCTTCAGGTCAGCTGGTAGGAGAGACCCAGTACTTC | CASSLSSGQLVGETQYF
once | TRBJ2-2 | TRBD2 | TRBV5-6 | TGTGCCAGCAGCTGGGGTCTTCGGACTAGCGGAGCCGGGGAGCTGTTTTTT | CASSWGLRTSGAGELFF
NA | TRBJ2-7 | TRBD2 | TRBV28 | TGTGCCAGCAGTCCCCAGCGGGAATCTTCCTACGAGCAGTACTTC | CASSPQRESSYEQYF
NA | TRBJ2-7 | NA | TRBV7-9 | TGTGCCAGCAGCCCATGGGAAGAGCCCCTCGAGCAGTACTTC | CASSPWEEPLEQYF
NA | TRBJ2-1 | TRBD1 | TRBV6-5 | TGTGCCAGCAGTTCGACAGGGGTAAATGAGCAGTTCTTC | CASSSTGVNEQFF
NA | TRBJ2-2 | NA | TRBV10-3 | TGTGCCATCAGTGATCCTCCCAGCGATGGTGGGGAGCTGTTTTTT | CAISDPPSDGGELFF
NA | TRBJ1-1 | NA | TRBV4-1 | TGCGCCAGCAGCCAAGTGGAGGGGGCTGAAGCTTTCTTT | CASSQVEGAEAFF
NA | TRBJ1-5 | NA | TRBV7-2 | TGTGCCAGCAGCTTAGGGTTGGGGGGAAGCAATCAGCCCCAGCATTTT | CASSLGLGGSNQPQHF
NA | TRBJ1-1 | TRBD1 | TRBV6-5 | TGTGCCAGCAGTTTCGGACAGGGAAACACTGAAGCTTTCTTT | CASSFGQGNTEAFF
NA | TRBJ1-2 | NA | TRBV28 | TGTGCCAGCAGTATTTGGTCTGGCGGCTACACCTTC | CASSIWSGGYTF
once | TRBJ2-1 | NA | TRBV7-9 | TGTGCCAGCAGCGGGTGGTACGAGGGATCCTACAATGAGCAGTTCTTC | CASSGWYEGSYNEQFF
NA | TRBJ2-3 | NA | TRBV7-8 | TGTGCCAGCAGCTTAAGTACGGGAGCGCTGTCAGATACGCAGTATTTT | CASSLSTGALSDTQYF
once | TRBJ1-3 | NA | TRBV7-8 | TGTGCCAGCAGCTTAGAGGGAAACACCATATATTTT | CASSLEGNTIYF
NA | TRBJ2-7 | TRBD1 | TRBV11-2 | TGTGCCAGCAGCCTCTGGGACAGGGCGGGCGAGCAGTACTTC | CASSLWDRAGEQYF
NA | TRBJ2-1 | TRBD2 | TRBV15 | TGTGCCACCAGCAGAGACGCGGGAGGGGTCTATGAGCAGTTCTTC | CATSRDAGGVYEQFF
NA | TRBJ1-5 | NA | TRBV5-1 | TGCGCCAGCAGCCTGGGCAGGGGCCAGCCCCAGCATTTT | CASSLGRGQPQHF
NA | TRBJ2-1 | NA | TRBV4-1 | TGCGCCAGCAGCCCCGGGACATCCTACAATGAGCAGTTCTTC | CASSPGTSYNEQFF
NA | TRBJ1-1 | NA | TRBV5-1 | TGCGCCAGCAGCTTGGGGGCAGGGCGGAACACTGAAGCTTTCTTT | CASSLGAGRNTEAFF
once | TRBJ2-1 | NA | TRBV29-1 | TGCAGCACAACTGCGGTTTCCTACAATGAGCAGTTCTTC | CSTTAVSYNEQFF
NA | TRBJ1-1 | NA | TRBV7-9 | TGTGCCAGCAGCTCGAGCATGGGTGAAGCTTTCTTT | CASSSSMGEAFF
NA | TRBJ2-3 | TRBD2 | TRBV10-3 | TGTGCCATCAAGGGTGGGACTAGCGGAACAGATACGCAGTATTTT | CAIKGGTSGTDTQYF
NA | TRBJ1-5 | NA | TRBV7-7 | TGTGCCAGCAGCTTAGGGTGGTTCGGGAATTCGAGCAATCAGCCCCAGCATTTT | CASSLGWFGNSSNQPQHF
NA | TRBJ2-1 | NA | TRBV9 | TGTGCCAGCAGCGTCAAAAATCGTGGTGAGCAGTTCTTC | CASSVKNRGEQFF
NA | TRBJ2-7 | NA | TRBV27 | TGTGCCAGCAGTTTTTTCGGAGAGACCTACGAGCAGTACTTC | CASSFFGETYEQYF
NA | TRBJ2-1 | TRBD1 | TRBV4-2 | TGTGCCAGCAGCCAAGAGACAACAGGGGGGCTTCGGGTCCGTTTCTACAATGAGCAGTTCTTC | CASSQETTGGLRVRFYNEQFF
NA | TRBJ2-7 | NA | TRBV29-1 | TGCAGCGTTGACGGGACGGGCGATACACCCCACGAGCAGTACTTC | CSVDGTGDTPHEQYF
NA | TRBJ2-7 | NA | TRBV25-1 | TGTGCCAGCAGTGATGGGTACTTTGCGTACGAGCAGTACTTC | CASSDGYFAYEQYF